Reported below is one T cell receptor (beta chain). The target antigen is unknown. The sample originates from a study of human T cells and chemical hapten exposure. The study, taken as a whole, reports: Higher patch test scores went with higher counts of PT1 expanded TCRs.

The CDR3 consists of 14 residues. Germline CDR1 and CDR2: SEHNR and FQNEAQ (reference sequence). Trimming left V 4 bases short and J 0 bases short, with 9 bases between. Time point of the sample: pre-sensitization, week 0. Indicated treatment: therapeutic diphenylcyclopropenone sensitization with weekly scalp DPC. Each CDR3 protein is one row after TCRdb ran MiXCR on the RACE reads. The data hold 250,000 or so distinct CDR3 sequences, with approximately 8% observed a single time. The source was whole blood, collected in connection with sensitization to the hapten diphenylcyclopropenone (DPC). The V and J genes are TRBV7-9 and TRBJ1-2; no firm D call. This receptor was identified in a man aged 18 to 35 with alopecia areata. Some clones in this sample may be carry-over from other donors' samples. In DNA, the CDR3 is TGTGCCAGCAGCTCCGGGCCGACTAACTATGGCTACACCTTC. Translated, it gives CASSSGPTNYGYTF.